The T cell receptor beta chain described here comes from a study of cytomegalovirus exposure and HLA in healthy donors. General study findings and limits: The authors listed 164 TCR beta chains as cytomegalovirus-associated. A later analysis appeared to link common viral pathogens to several of the most significant clusters.

Worth noting for this clone: Its antigen is unknown.

PCR was performed using 60 Vbeta and 13 Jbeta primers. The protocol was immunoSEQ multiplex PCR, while the TCRdb copy is restricted to in-frame clones and leaves out a portion. Found here are 150,000 or so clones, roughly four fifths of them singletons; the top ten hold roughly 5%. Specimen: PBMCs. The origin of this receptor is a woman aged 18-29 years in good health and CMV-seropositive.

CDR3 region: CASSLLRVNTGELFF. Written as DNA, the CDR3 is TGCGCCAGCAGCTTGTTGCGGGTAAACACCGGGGAGCTGTTTTTT. The V call is TRBV5-1, the J call TRBJ2-2; D might be TRBD2 (5 bases). Germline values: CDR1 SGHRS, CDR2 YFSETQ. The V and J ends lost 1 base and 2 bases respectively, with 9 bases between them. The CDR3 totals 15 residues.